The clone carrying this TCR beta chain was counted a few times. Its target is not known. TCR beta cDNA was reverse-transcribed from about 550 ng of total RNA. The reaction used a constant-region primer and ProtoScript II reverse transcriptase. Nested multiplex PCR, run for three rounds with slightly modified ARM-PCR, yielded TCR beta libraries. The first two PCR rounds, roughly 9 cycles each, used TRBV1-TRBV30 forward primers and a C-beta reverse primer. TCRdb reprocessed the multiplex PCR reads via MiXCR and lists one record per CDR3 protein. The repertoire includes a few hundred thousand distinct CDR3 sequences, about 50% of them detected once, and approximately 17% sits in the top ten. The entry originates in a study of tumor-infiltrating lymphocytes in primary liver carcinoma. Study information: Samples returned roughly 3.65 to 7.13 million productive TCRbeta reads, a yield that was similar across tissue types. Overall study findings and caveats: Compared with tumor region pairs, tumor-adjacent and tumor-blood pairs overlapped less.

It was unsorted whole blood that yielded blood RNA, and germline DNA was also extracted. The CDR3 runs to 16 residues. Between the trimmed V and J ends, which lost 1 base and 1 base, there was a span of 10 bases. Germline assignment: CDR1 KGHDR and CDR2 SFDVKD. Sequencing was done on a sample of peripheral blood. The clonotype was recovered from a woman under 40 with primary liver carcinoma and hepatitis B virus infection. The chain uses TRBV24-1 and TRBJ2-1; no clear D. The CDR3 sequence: CATSDFGRDSYNEQFF. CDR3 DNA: TGTGCCACCAGTGATTTCGGTAGGGATTCCTACAATGAGCAGTTCTTC.